This T cell receptor beta chain came from a study of blood T cell repertoires in COVID-19 (dated by TCRdb to 2018 to 2021). With regard to the full study: The collaborator samples originated in the United States, Italy and Spain and spanned the acute and convalescent phases of COVID-19. Sample metadata almost always included a de-identified subject ID, COVID-19 status, age in years and sex. Subjects who had been exposed to COVID-19, were actively infected with it, or had recovered from it provided the deeply sampled blood TCRbeta repertoires that made up the dataset. The prospective study material was composed of cDNA or gDNA derived from T cells, B-cell-depleted T cells, or PBMCs. The repertoires were made available in a free public database intended to serve as a resource for research on the immune response to SARS-CoV-2. Where HLA class I and class II types were available, the types were taken from metadata supplied by the sample provider, not from assay-based typing. Samples were obtained from the ongoing ImmuneRACE study (first 160 participants) and from some 1,300 subjects provided by 6 global collaborators.

Overall results and qualifications from the work: The quantity of clinical and demographic metadata differed by source and by participant and was supplied without curation.

TCRbeta CDR3 regions were amplified from genomic DNA by means of the immunoSEQ Assay, a bias-controlled multiplex PCR. The authors processed their data as follows. Nucleated cell counts per sample were estimated from amplification of reference gene primers within the assay. Sequence reads were collapsed and filtered to measure the absolute abundance of every unique TCRbeta CDR3 rearrangement. For each sample, productive Simpson clonality was calculated as the square root of Simpson's diversity index over productive rearrangements. The table comes from immuneACCESS by way of TCRdb, which keeps in-frame sequences with V and J called. Part of the clones is missing from these tables; in studies checked, under half for an unresolved V gene and the rest for unknown reasons. V and J calls and clone size are those listed in that table; D and trimming were worked out from the DNA. The sample table holds some 360,000 clones, of which over 75% were seen once. In total, the top ten clones hold 2.3% of the sample.

In Seattle, one collaborating source enrolled patients while the infection was active and tracked those patients longitudinally over the course of disease. Each collaborating institution followed its own protocols to collect whole blood in K2EDTA tubes. For TCRbeta analysis, collaborator samples were shipped as frozen whole blood, as isolated PBMCs, or as DNA extracted from either sample type. The germline ends are 6 bases apart after V is trimmed by 1 base and J by 8 bases. The CDR3 runs 12 amino acids, cysteine and phenylalanine included. Only the CDR3 DNA is retained, 36 bases long and in frame from the first base. Per the germline V gene (reference sequence), SEHNR is the CDR1 and FQNEAQ is the CDR2. This clone was detected only once. Its binding antigen is unknown. No qualities accompany the bases; no much larger clone lies one base away.

This receptor was obtained from a woman aged 55-69 years with COVID-19, enrolled during active disease. Sequences were obtained from peripheral blood. The sequence links TRBV7-9 to TRBJ1-3; the D gene is not confidently resolved. DNA sequence: TGTGCCAGCAGCTTAGATTCGTACACCATATATTTT. The resulting protein is CASSLDSYTIYF.